The 14 T cell receptor beta chains below come from one sample, sequenced in a study of Graves' ophthalmopathy and Graves' hyperthyroidism. CDR3 regions of TCR beta were amplified from RNA transcripts. After a first-round RT-PCR with HTBI primers, a second-round multiplex PCR was run. TCRdb re-called the multiplex PCR reads with MiXCR, one entry per CDR3 protein. The sample comprises about 230,000 distinct CDR3 sequences, 40% to 50% of which are singletons, and around 43% rests with the top ten. Material: peripheral blood. The receptors shown here come from an adult man with Graves' ophthalmopathy.

The chain links TRBV5-1 to TRBJ2-1; D remains unclear. V was shortened by 4 bases and J by 8 bases, with 7 bases between the two germline ends. Germline-derived CDR1 and CDR2 are SGHRS and YFSETQ. The CDR3 is 11 amino acids. CDR3 sequence: CASSHRDEQFF. The CDR3 DNA reads TGCGCCAGCAGCCATCGCGATGAGCAGTTCTTC.

V and J are TRBV11-2 and TRBJ2-7; D remains ambiguous. Looked up from germline, CDR1 is SGHAT and CDR2 is FQNNGV. The CDR3 has 15 amino acids. V was pared by 1 base and J by 7 bases, with 17 bases between. The CDR3 DNA reads as TGTGCCAGCAGCTTAGGTCTCGTCGGAACGATGGAGCAGTACTTC. This translates into CASSLGLVGTMEQYF.

This clonotype came up many times. The CDR3 here is CSVPPGAGVNEAFF. Here the CDR3 DNA reads TGCAGCGTCCCCCCAGGCGCGGGGGTAAATGAAGCTTTCTTT. The V gene is TRBV29-1, the J gene TRBJ1-1; D may be TRBD1 (5 bases). The CDR3 is made up of 14 amino acids. Germline V CDR1 and CDR2: SQVTM, ANQGSEA. The ends were cut back, 6 bases at V and 7 bases at J, with 21 bases in the middle.

The count of this clonotype is one. A read error is possible here, since a much larger clone lies one base away. The rearrangement links TRBV15 to TRBJ1-1; weak D call: TRBD1 (5 bases). The CDR3 sequence is 14 residues long. CDR1 and CDR2 from the germline V gene are LNHNV and YYDKDF (reference sequence). The CDR3 DNA reads TGTGCCACCAGCAGAGACAGGGTGAGCACTGGAGCTTTCTTT. Translation gives CATSRDRVSTGAFF.

Ten or more counts support this clonotype. The chain recombines TRBV7-9 with TRBJ1-2; the match to TRBD1 covers 9 bases. The CDR3 is made up of 13 amino acids. V dropped 5 bases and J dropped 8; count of bases not matched to a gene: 6. Germline V gives CDR1 SEHNR, CDR2 FQNEAQ (reference sequence). The CDR3, as DNA: TGTGCCAGCAGCGAACAGGGGGCTGAAGGCTACACCTTC. Its translation: CASSEQGAEGYTF.

The chain joins TRBV2 to TRBJ1-1; TRBD1 agrees at 8 bases. This CDR3 has 14 amino acids. Trimming at V came to 7 bases and at J to 1 base, leaving 5 bases not matched to a gene. CDR1 is SNHLY, CDR2 FYNNEI, per germline. CDR3 DNA sequence: TGTGCCAGCAAGACAGGGGCCGAGAACACTGAAGCTTTCTTT. Translated, it gives CASKTGAENTEAFF. Based on the CDR3 plus reference TRBV2 and TRBJ1-1, the full variable domain is EPEVTQTPSHQVTQMGQEVILRCVPISNHLYFYWYRQILGQKVEFLVSFYNNEISEKSEIFDDQFSVERPDGSNFTLKIRSTKLEDSAMYFCASKTGAENTEAFFGQGTRLTVV.

The chain links TRBV7-9 to TRBJ2-7, with 9 bases lining up with TRBD2. J was trimmed by 11 bases and V by 5 bases; bases with no gene match: 10. The CDR3 spans 13 residues. Germline V gene lookup returns CDR1 SEHNR and CDR2 FQNEAQ (reference sequence). This CDR3 reads CASSTSSGVGEYF. CDR3 nucleotides: TGTGCCAGCAGCACCTCTAGCGGGGTGGGGGAGTACTTC.

The chain recombines TRBV20-1 with TRBJ2-7; D gene unclear. The CDR3 runs to 16 residues. Germline CDR1 reads DFQATT; CDR2 reads SNEGSKA (reference sequence). Deletions cut 0 bases from V and 4 bases from J, with 19 bases between. The CDR3: CSARDTGQLRPYEQYF. The CDR3 coding sequence is TGCAGTGCTAGAGATACGGGCCAGCTCAGACCTTACGAGCAGTACTTC.

J is TRBJ2-7 and V is TRBV5-5; maybe TRBD1 (6 bases). Looked up from germline, CDR1 is SGHKS and CDR2 is YYEKEE (reference sequence). Between the trimmed V and J ends, which lost 10 bases and 2 bases, there was a span of 13 bases. This CDR3 has 12 amino acids. DNA for the CDR3: TGTGCCTGGAGGACAGCTACCTACGAGCAGTACTTC. This sequence encodes CAWRTATYEQYF.

This clonotype was observed a handful of times. The chain combines TRBV2 with TRBJ2-7; TRBD1 might be the D (6 bases). Germline lookup yields CDR1 SNHLY and CDR2 FYNNEI. The CDR3 length is 15 residues. The ends were cut back, 0 bases at V and 9 bases at J, with 18 bases in the middle. As DNA, the CDR3 is TGTGCCAGCAGTGAAGCCTTAGGTGGCAGGGGAAGGCAGTACTTC. Encoded protein: CASSEALGGRGRQYF.

This chain connects TRBV12-5 to TRBJ1-1; D remains ambiguous. In germline, CDR1 is LGHNT, CDR2 FRNRAP. Trimming cost V 0 bases and J 3 bases, with 14 bases left between them. The CDR3 runs to 16 residues. This chain's CDR3 is CASGLVLGTWDTEAFF. CDR3 DNA sequence: TGTGCTAGTGGTTTGGTACTAGGAACCTGGGACACTGAAGCTTTCTTT.

CDR3 protein: CASSPGQGAVSPLHF. CDR3 DNA sequence: TGTGCCAGCAGCCCCGGACAGGGGGCGGTTTCACCCCTCCACTTT. The chain is built from TRBV7-2 and TRBJ1-6; 11 positions match TRBD1. The V gene end was trimmed by 5 bases and the J gene end by 9 bases; junction bases not matched to a gene: 6. Germline values: CDR1 SGHTA, CDR2 FQGNSA. This CDR3 region has 15 residues.

This clonotype has a handful of counts. This rearrangement joins TRBV20-1 to TRBJ1-1; perhaps TRBD1 as D (5 bases). Trimming shortened V by 1 base and J by 1 base, and 13 bases separated the two germline ends. Germline V gene sequence: CDR1 DFQATT, CDR2 SNEGSKA (reference sequence). The CDR3 consists of 15 residues. CDR3 in amino acids: CSARVQHRTNTEAFF. The CDR3 nucleotides read TGCAGTGCTAGAGTTCAACACAGGACGAACACTGAAGCTTTCTTT.

The J gene is TRBJ2-5, the V gene TRBV2; 14 bases fit TRBD2. CDR3 length: 16 residues. The germline V gene encodes CDR1 SNHLY and CDR2 FYNNEI. The J segment lost 2 bases and the V segment lost 7 bases, leaving 6 bases of the junction unmatched. CDR3 in DNA: TGTGCCAGCAAGACCGGGACTAGCGGGGGACAAGAGACCCAGTACTTC. Its protein product is CASKTGTSGGQETQYF.